This T cell receptor (beta chain) originates from a study of T cell repertoires in cytomegalovirus infection. Study-level information: As its CMV epitopes, the study selected recently identified HLA-C-restricted and well-studied HLA-B-restricted targets. Both CMV infection and a matching HLA type were indicated by public TCR beta signatures. The study, taken as a whole, reports: Dominating the ex vivo response were HLA-C-restricted CMV-specific TCR beta clonotypes. Summed public TCR beta family frequency identified CMV carriers bearing the relevant HLA.

This clonotype has ten or more counts. Its antigen is currently unknown. From the reads, TCRdb called clonotypes with MiXCR, one entry per CDR3 protein. The table records approximately 770,000 distinct CDR3 sequences, about 29% of them present only once. This material consisted of cultured CD8+ T cells from PBMCs, taken from culture after CMV antigen stimulation. This clonotype was sampled from a human donor in good health (CMV status not recorded). Some clones in this sample may be carry-over from other donors' samples.

DNA for the CDR3: TGTGCCAGCAGCTTATCCCCCTCCGGGAGCCGGTTCTTC. This translates into CASSLSPSGSRFF. The chain recombines TRBV7-6 with TRBJ2-1; the D gene is possibly TRBD2 (6 bases). The germline V gene encodes CDR1 SGHVS and CDR2 FNYEAQ. The V gene lost 2 bases and the J gene lost 15 bases, with 17 bases spanning the gap. The CDR3 is 13 amino acids.